One sample yielded the 8 T cell receptor beta chains listed below, sequenced in a study of T cells in Graves' hyperthyroidism and ophthalmopathy. The CDR3 regions of TCR beta were amplified from RNA transcripts. The TCR CDR3 was amplified in a first-round RT-PCR using the HTBI primer set. TCRdb itself ran the multiplex PCR reads through MiXCR, one entry per CDR3 protein. Of about 98,000 distinct CDR3 sequences in the sample, 35% to 50% were seen once. The specimen was peripheral blood or thyroid tissue (not recorded which). The source is a woman younger than 45 with Graves' hyperthyroidism.

V and J are TRBV6-5 and TRBJ1-1; the match to TRBD1 covers 11 bases. The CDR3 contains 14 residues. Germline values: CDR1 MNHEY, CDR2 SVGAGI. V shed 2 bases and J 4 bases; nucleotides not matched to a gene: 0. The chain's CDR3 is CASSYGTGGTEAFF. The DNA of the CDR3 is TGTGCCAGCAGTTACGGGACAGGGGGCACTGAAGCTTTCTTT.

Regarding this clonotype: An end of the junction differs from the germline gene, which may be a read error. The gene calls are TRBV5-5 and TRBJ1-5, with 7 bases fitting TRBD1. Germline values: CDR1 SGHKS, CDR2 YYEKEE (reference sequence). The CDR3 sequence is 15 residues long. The CDR3 region has the DNA TGTGCCAGCAGCCAGGGGGATCGGAGCAGTCAGCCCCAGCATTTT. Translating it yields CASSQGDRSSQPQHF.

This clonotype was observed at least ten times. The CDR3 spells CASSLRYGRNTEAFF. In DNA, the CDR3 is TGTGCCAGCAGTTTACGGTACGGGCGGAACACTGAAGCTTTCTTT. V and J are TRBV12-3 or TRBV12-4 and TRBJ1-1; D not resolved. The germline V and J ends were trimmed by 2 bases and 1 base, with 11 bases remaining between them. CDR3 length equals 15 residues.

About this clonotype: A read error is possible here, since a much larger clone lies one base away. J is TRBJ1-1 and V is TRBV6-6; D remains ambiguous. This CDR3 comprises 12 residues. The germline V and J ends were trimmed by 2 bases and 10 bases, with 11 bases remaining between them. The germline gives CDR1 MNHNY, CDR2 SVGAGI (reference sequence). DNA for the CDR3: TGTGCCAGCAGTTACGCCCCCGGAGGAGCTTTCTTT. Its translation is CASSYAPGGAFF.

At least ten counts were recorded for this clonotype. This rearrangement joins TRBV6-5 to TRBJ1-1; TRBD1 might be the D (5 bases). In germline, CDR1 is MNHEY, CDR2 SVGAGI. This CDR3 contains 15 residues. The germline V and J ends were trimmed by 0 bases and 7 bases, with 15 bases remaining between them. The chain's CDR3 is CASSYSYRKNIEAFF. The CDR3 DNA reads TGTGCCAGCAGTTACTCTTACAGGAAAAATATTGAAGCTTTCTTT.

The J gene is TRBJ2-2, the V gene TRBV11-2; TRBD2 matches 8 bases. V was pared by 5 bases and J by 1 base, with 9 bases of the junction left unmatched. CDR3 length: 17 amino acids. Germline assignment: CDR1 SGHAT and CDR2 FQNNGV. CDR3 protein: CASSLPTSAVNTGELFF. For the CDR3, the DNA is TGTGCCAGCAGCCTCCCGACTAGCGCTGTGAACACCGGGGAGCTGTTTTTT.

Many counts were recorded for this clonotype. The chain is built from TRBV7-2 and TRBJ1-2; D gene uncertain. The CDR3 sequence is 12 residues long. Trimming pared 5 bases from V and 4 bases from J, leaving 8 bases between. CDR1 is SGHTA, CDR2 FQGNSA, per germline. CDR3 amino acids: CASSPGLYGYTF. Written as DNA, the CDR3 is TGTGCCAGCAGCCCAGGTCTCTATGGCTACACCTTC. The complete variable domain, with remaining parts taken from reference TRBV7-2 and TRBJ1-2, reads GAGVSQSPSNKVTEKGKDVELRCDPISGHTALYWYRQSLGQGLEFLIYFQGNSAPDKSGLPSDRFSAERTGGSVSTLTIQRTQQEDSAVYLCASSPGLYGYTFGSGTRLTVV.

This clonotype showed up many times. The J gene is TRBJ2-2, the V gene TRBV28, with TRBD1 matching 10 bases. Per germline, CDR1 MDHEN and CDR2 SYDVKM. J was trimmed by 7 bases and V by 5 bases; bases with no gene match: 10. CDR3 size: 16 residues. The CDR3 loop reads CASSLLRDRGFGELFF. In DNA, the CDR3 is TGTGCCAGCAGTCTCCTCCGGGACAGGGGATTCGGGGAGCTGTTTTTT. The whole variable domain, remainder taken from reference TRBV28 and TRBJ2-2, is DVKVTQSSRYLVKRTGEKVFLECVQDMDHENMFWYRQDPGLGLRLIYFSYDVKMKEKGDIPEGYSVSREKKERFSLILESASTNQTSMYLCASSLLRDRGFGELFFGEGSRLTVL.